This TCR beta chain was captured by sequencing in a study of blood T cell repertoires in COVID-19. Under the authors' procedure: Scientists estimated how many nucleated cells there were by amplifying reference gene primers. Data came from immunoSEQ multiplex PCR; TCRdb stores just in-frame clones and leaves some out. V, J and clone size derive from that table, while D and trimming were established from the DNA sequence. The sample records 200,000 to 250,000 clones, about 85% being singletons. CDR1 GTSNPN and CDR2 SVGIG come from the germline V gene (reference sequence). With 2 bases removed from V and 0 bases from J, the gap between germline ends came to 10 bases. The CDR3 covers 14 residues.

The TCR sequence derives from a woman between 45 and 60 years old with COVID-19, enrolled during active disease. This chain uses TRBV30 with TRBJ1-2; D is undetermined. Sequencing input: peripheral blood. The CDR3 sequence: CAWSYAGANYGYTF. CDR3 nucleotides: TGTGCCTGGAGTTATGCCGGAGCTAACTATGGCTACACCTTC.